These 15 T cell receptor beta chains originate from one sample sequenced in a study of blood T cell repertoires in COVID-19. Sequenced by immunoSEQ multiplex PCR; TCRdb stores in-frame clones only, minus some. The data contain under 250,000 clones, around 82% of them singletons. The specimen was peripheral blood. Every receptor here comes from a middle-aged man with active or convalescent COVID-19.

The CDR3 sequence: CASSTSPGTPYGYTF. The CDR3, as DNA: TGTGCCAGCAGCACTTCTCCCGGGACACCTTATGGCTACACCTTC. This chain joins TRBV11-2 and TRBJ1-2; possibly TRBD1 for D (6 bases). The CDR3 loop spans 15 amino acids. CDR1 SGHAT and CDR2 FQNNGV come from the germline V gene. Between the trimmed V and J ends, which lost 5 bases and 5 bases, there was a span of 18 bases.

CDR3 amino acids: CASKPLTGNTEAFF. CDR3 in DNA: TGTGCCAGTAAACCCCTCACGGGGAACACTGAAGCTTTCTTT. The gene calls are TRBV19 and TRBJ1-1, with D unclear. Trimming cost V 7 bases and J 1 base, with 13 bases left between them. Germline V gives CDR1 LNHDA, CDR2 SQIVND (reference sequence). This CDR3 is built from 14 residues.

In DNA, the CDR3 is TGTGCCAGCAGCTTAGTGACAGGCTTAAATTCACCCCTCCACTTT. It specifies CASSLVTGLNSPLHF. V and J are TRBV7-8 and TRBJ1-6, with D maybe TRBD1 (6 bases). With 1 base removed from V and 7 bases from J, the gap between germline ends came to 11 bases. Germline assignment: CDR1 SGHVS and CDR2 FQNEAQ. This CDR3 is built from 15 residues.

This clone came up a few times. The chain has TRBV6-1 and TRBJ1-2; possible D gene TRBD1, 6 bases. CDR1 and CDR2 (germline): MNHNS, SASEGT. Trimming removed 2 bases at V and 8 bases at J, with 15 bases between. This CDR3 is built from 14 residues. The CDR3 is CASSELGRGNGYTF. In nucleotides, the CDR3 is TGTGCCAGCAGTGAATTGGGCAGGGGCAACGGCTACACCTTC.

The gene calls are TRBV18 and TRBJ1-1; TRBD1 is a possible D gene (6 bases). Germline loops: CDR1 KGHSH, CDR2 LQKENI. There are 14 residues in the CDR3. Trimming took 4 bases from V and 6 from J, leaving 15 bases between them. The CDR3 nucleotides read TGTGCCAGCTCACGGCGCCAGGGGAATCCTGAAGCTTTCTTT. Its protein is CASSRRQGNPEAFF.

The rearrangement uses TRBV5-4 and TRBJ1-3; D remains ambiguous. The CDR3 is made up of 16 amino acids. The V and J ends lost 4 bases and 0 bases respectively, with 14 bases between them. The germline V gene encodes CDR1 SGHNT and CDR2 YYREEE (reference sequence). The CDR3 DNA reads as TGTGCCAGCAGCCATCCGGTGGGGAGCTCTGGAAACACCATATATTTT. It is translated as CASSHPVGSSGNTIYF.

There are a few counts of this clone. This chain uses TRBV11-3 with TRBJ2-6; TRBD1 matches 7 bases. The V segment lost 3 bases and the J segment 0 bases; nucleotides outside the gene matches: 8. Looked up from germline, CDR1 is SGHNT and CDR2 is YENEEA. The CDR3 is made up of 18 amino acids. CDR3 nucleotides: TGTGCCAGCAGCTTGGACGTTAACAGGGGCTCTGGGGCCAACGTCCTGACTTTC. Protein: CASSLDVNRGSGANVLTF.

This chain links TRBV24-1 with TRBJ2-5; TRBD2 might be the D (6 bases). The CDR3 is 18 amino acids. V lost 0 bases and J 5 bases, leaving 21 bases between the germline ends. Germline V gene lookup returns CDR1 KGHDR and CDR2 SFDVKD. The CDR3 region is CATSDLPPGRDGGETQYF. The CDR3 bases are TGTGCCACCAGTGATTTGCCTCCGGGGCGGGACGGTGGGGAGACCCAGTACTTC.

This chain connects TRBV24-1 to TRBJ2-1; D not resolved. The V gene lost 5 bases and the J gene lost 9 bases, with 7 bases spanning the gap. Germline assignment: CDR1 KGHDR and CDR2 SFDVKD. The CDR3 runs to 11 residues. The CDR3 nucleotides are TGTGCCACCAGTGGATTTAGTGAGCAGTTCTTC. It specifies CATSGFSEQFF.

The CDR3 here is CAWSVGTGGTEAFF. The CDR3 DNA reads as TGTGCCTGGAGTGTAGGAACAGGGGGCACTGAAGCTTTCTTT. The gene calls are TRBV30 and TRBJ1-1; 8 bases agree with TRBD1. V was pared by 0 bases and J by 4 bases, with 4 bases of the junction left unmatched. The CDR3 consists of 14 residues. CDR1 is GTSNPN and CDR2 is SVGIG in the germline V gene (reference sequence).

The genes are TRBV3-1 (or the pseudogene TRBV3-2) and TRBJ2-4; 7 nucleotides agree with TRBD1. Germline V gives CDR1 LGHDT, CDR2 YNNKEL (reference sequence). The CDR3 contains 16 residues. After removal of 0 bases from V and 3 bases from J, the junction contained 5 bases not matched to a gene. The CDR3 region has the DNA TGTGCCAGCAGCCAAGATCTTGGACAGGACAAAAACATTCAGTACTTC. Protein sequence: CASSQDLGQDKNIQYF.

Notes on this clone: A read error may account for a junction end that differs from germline. This sequence joins TRBV7-7 and TRBJ2-5; 9 bases line up with TRBD2. Germline V gene sequence: CDR1 SSHAT, CDR2 FNYEAQ (reference sequence). The CDR3 length is 17 residues. CDR3 bases: TGTGCTAGCAGCCTCCGCCCCCCAGCGGGGGGCCGGGAGACCCAGTACTTC. It translates to CASSLRPPAGGRETQYF.

The rearrangement uses TRBV9 and TRBJ2-1; TRBD2 agrees at 9 bases. V dropped 0 bases and J dropped 9; count of bases not matched to a gene: 1. This CDR3 is built from 13 residues. The germline CDR1 and CDR2 sequences are SGDLS and YYNGEE. CDR3 DNA sequence: TGTGCCAGCAGCGTAGGTAGCGGGGGTGAGCAGTTCTTC. Translating gives CASSVGSGGEQFF.

V is TRBV11-2 and J is TRBJ2-7; the match to TRBD1 covers 7 bases. The V and J ends lost 5 bases and 4 bases, in that order; junction bases with no gene match: 2. Germline V gives CDR1 SGHAT, CDR2 FQNNGV. The CDR3 runs 12 residues. This CDR3 reads CASSTQGYEQYF. The CDR3 DNA reads TGTGCCAGCAGCACACAGGGGTACGAGCAGTACTTC.

The rearrangement joins TRBV29-1 to TRBJ1-2; TRBD1 agrees at 8 bases. The CDR3 is made up of 18 amino acids. The ends lost 7 bases at V and 4 bases at J; junction bases unmatched: 23. In germline, CDR1 is SQVTM, CDR2 ANQGSEA. DNA of the CDR3: TGCAGCGCCTTAGGGCGGGACAGGCCCTCGGATGTTACCTATGGCTACACCTTC. This sequence encodes CSALGRDRPSDVTYGYTF.